Here is one T cell receptor beta chain with its context. Its cognate antigen is unknown. Described time point: week 47, end of study. What each vaccine dose contained was 300 ug of mutant IDH1 20-mer peptide, accompanied by topical imiquimod. Patients underwent eight vaccinations, which took place in weeks 1, 3, 5, 7, 11, 15, 19 and 23. This record comes from a study of a mutant IDH1 vaccine in newly diagnosed glioma. Study-level information: Sex distribution of treated patients was roughly 62% male and about 38% female; mean age was around 42 years. The earlier regimen, radiotherapy, temozolomide, or both, was most often both.

Measured with immunoSEQ multiplex PCR; TCRdb has only the in-frame clones, and not every one. The table includes tens of thousands of clones, around 76% detected once. The receptor comes from a middle-aged man with glioma. Some clones in this sample may be carry-over from other donors' samples. The sequencing here drew on PBMCs, taken from a glioma patient whose treatment included an IDH1 peptide vaccine.

The CDR3 spells CAWSVEWAGEKLFF. DNA of the CDR3: TGTGCCTGGAGTGTAGAGTGGGCGGGTGAAAAACTGTTTTTT. The V call is TRBV30, the J call TRBJ1-4, with D hard to call. CDR1 is GTSNPN, CDR2 SVGIG, per germline (reference sequence). The CDR3 runs to 14 residues. V lost 0 bases and J 7 bases, leaving 12 bases between the germline ends.